This entry lists 21 T cell receptor beta chains sequenced from one sample in a study of shared clonotypes between healthy human individuals. Repertoires were generated with immunoSEQ multiplex PCR, while TCRdb's copy carries only in-frame clones and drops some. The data show approximately 100,000 clones, with just over 65% seen just once and over 20% held by the top ten. The sequenced material came from memory CD8+ T cells sorted from blood. Subset here: CD45RO+ cells pooled with CCR7-negative TemRA cells. These receptors all come from a woman under 40 in good health.

The rearrangement joins TRBV7-8 to TRBJ2-5, with D perhaps being TRBD1 or TRBD2 (5 bases each). Germline loops: CDR1 SGHVS, CDR2 FQNEAQ. CDR3 length equals 14 residues. The ends were cut back, 8 bases at V and 8 bases at J, with 21 bases in the middle. CDR3 DNA sequence: TGTGCCAGCCATGATCCCGGGACCTGGTCTACCCAGTACTTC. Translated, it gives CASHDPGTWSTQYF.

The J gene is TRBJ1-1, the V gene TRBV11-2; TRBD1 is a possible D gene (6 bases). The V end lost 4 bases, the J end lost 6 bases, and 15 bases lay between the germline ends. Germline V gene data show CDR1 as SGHAT and CDR2 as FQNNGV. This CDR3 comprises 14 residues. This CDR3 reads CASSWGQSAAEAFF. The CDR3 nucleotides are TGTGCCAGCAGCTGGGGGCAGTCGGCGGCTGAAGCTTTCTTT.

This chain joins TRBV5-4 and TRBJ2-7, with 10 bases lining up with TRBD1. Germline CDR1 reads SGHNT; CDR2 reads YYREEE (reference sequence). After removal of 5 bases from V and 3 bases from J, the junction contained 8 bases not matched to a gene. CDR3 size: 15 residues. The CDR3 DNA reads TGTGCCAGCAGTCCGGGACAGGGGTTTCACTACGAGCAGTACTTC. As protein: CASSPGQGFHYEQYF.

This clone was counted a single time. V and J are TRBV6-6 and TRBJ2-7; D is tentatively TRBD1 or TRBD2 (6 bases each). The CDR3 consists of 15 residues. Trimming removed 10 bases from V and 5 bases from J, with 24 bases in between. Per the germline V gene, CDR1 is MNHNY and CDR2 is SVGAGI (reference sequence). In nucleotides, the CDR3 is TGTGCCACCTCCGAGGGGGATCGGGAGCTCCACGAGCAGTACTTC. Amino acids: CATSEGDRELHEQYF.

Many counts were recorded for this clone. The gene calls are TRBV4-1 and TRBJ2-7, with D possibly being TRBD2 (5 bases). The CDR3 contains 15 residues. The germline CDR1 and CDR2 sequences are MGHRA and YSYEKL. Trimming removed 4 bases from V and 6 bases from J, with 19 bases in between. CDR3 protein: CASSPLNGLAREQYF. The CDR3 DNA sequence: TGCGCCAGCAGCCCGCTAAACGGTCTAGCCCGCGAGCAGTACTTC.

The chain combines TRBV14 with TRBJ2-1, with D possibly matching TRBD2 (5 bases). The CDR3 has 13 amino acids. Deletions cut 1 base from V and 12 bases from J, with 13 bases between. The germline V gene has CDR1 SGHDN and CDR2 FVKESK. The CDR3 coding sequence is TGTGCCAGCAGCCAAGGTCGGGGTAGAGGGCAGTTCTTC. Its protein is CASSQGRGRGQFF.

V is TRBV11-2 and J is TRBJ2-1; D not certain. Germline CDR1 SGHAT, CDR2 FQNNGV. Trimming stripped 4 bases from V and 0 bases from J, with 10 bases between. This CDR3 is built from 15 residues. The CDR3 loop is CASSSTRSSYNEQFF. The CDR3 nucleotides read TGTGCCAGCAGCTCGACCCGTAGCTCCTACAATGAGCAGTTCTTC.

In its sample, this clone was seen a few times. The genes are TRBV19 and TRBJ2-7, with 7 bases matching TRBD2. Germline V gives CDR1 LNHDA, CDR2 SQIVND (reference sequence). J lost 3 bases, V lost 6 bases, and 8 bases had no gene match. The CDR3 is 14 amino acids. The CDR3 sequence: CASSHPGTIYEQYF. The CDR3 nucleotides are TGTGCCAGTAGCCACCCCGGGACTATCTACGAGCAGTACTTC.

This chain joins TRBV5-6 and TRBJ2-3, with unresolved D. V shed 7 bases and J shed 5 bases, with 11 bases lying between them. Germline assignment: CDR1 SGHDT and CDR2 YYEEEE. The CDR3 has 12 residues. The CDR3 coding sequence is TGTGCCAGCGGCCCACGAGGAGATACGCAGTATTTT. Residues: CASGPRGDTQYF.

The chain is built from TRBV25-1 and TRBJ2-3; possibly TRBD2 for D (6 bases). V gave up 3 bases and J gave up 0 bases, with 10 bases separating them. Germline CDR1 reads MGHDK; CDR2 reads SYGVNS. This CDR3 comprises 15 residues. As DNA, the CDR3 is TGTGCCAGCAGTGAGGCAGGAGGGAGCACAGATACGCAGTATTTT. This translates into CASSEAGGSTDTQYF. The full variable domain, with the rest looked up from reference TRBV25-1 and TRBJ2-3, is EADIYQTPRYLVIGTGKKITLECSQTMGHDKMYWYQQDPGMELHLIHYSYGVNSTEKGDLSSESTVSRIRTEHFPLTLESARPSHTSQYLCASSEAGGSTDTQYFGPGTRLTVL.

The chain uses TRBV4-1 and TRBJ2-3; TRBD2 agrees at 11 bases. The germline CDR1 and CDR2 sequences are MGHRA and YSYEKL. The trim removed 4 bases at V and 2 bases at J, leaving 11 bases unmatched. The CDR3 is 18 residues long. The CDR3 DNA is TGCGCCAGCAGCCTGACGGGACTAGCGGAGAGGGACACAGATACGCAGTATTTT. It codes for CASSLTGLAERDTDTQYF.

This clone occurred once. Other nucleotide sequences in the sample specify the same CDR3. V gene TRBV27 combines with J gene TRBJ2-7; TRBD1 or TRBD2 may be the D gene (5 bases each). V was trimmed by 3 bases and J by 4 bases, leaving 13 bases between them. Germline CDR1 MNHEY, CDR2 SMNVEV (reference sequence). The CDR3 has 14 residues. Written as DNA, the CDR3 is TGTGCCAGCAGTTTGACAGTGTCGGGGTACGAGCAGTACTTC. This codes for CASSLTVSGYEQYF.

This sequence joins TRBV29-1 and TRBJ2-7, with D perhaps TRBD2 (6 bases). The CDR3 totals 13 residues. V was trimmed by 4 bases and J by 5 bases, leaving 15 bases between them. The germline CDR1 and CDR2 sequences are SQVTM and ANQGSEA. The CDR3 protein is CSVGEGTLHEQYF. CDR3 DNA: TGCAGCGTTGGTGAAGGGACTTTACACGAGCAGTACTTC.

This clone was counted between two and nine times. The chain recombines TRBV25-1 with TRBJ2-1, with D possibly TRBD2 on 6 matching bases. The V gene lost 4 bases and the J gene lost 6 bases, with 10 bases spanning the gap. This CDR3 has 13 residues. Germline CDR1 reads MGHDK; CDR2 reads SYGVNS. CDR3 bases: TGTGCCAGCAGTGGACTAGATCTCAATGAGCAGTTCTTC. Amino acids: CASSGLDLNEQFF.

The V call is TRBV27, the J call TRBJ2-3; D unresolved. The CDR3 length is 14 residues. V shed 1 base and J shed 2 bases, with 7 bases lying between them. The germline V gene encodes CDR1 MNHEY and CDR2 SMNVEV (reference sequence). Here the CDR3 DNA reads TGTGCCAGCAGTTTATTGGTGGCCACAGATACGCAGTATTTT. This encodes CASSLLVATDTQYF.

This clone was detected only once. Here the CDR3 DNA reads TGTGCCAGCAGTTCCTTACAGGGACAGCCCCAGCATTTT. Translated, it gives CASSSLQGQPQHF. This chain connects TRBV6-6 to TRBJ1-5; a possible D gene is TRBD1 (6 bases). CDR3 size: 13 residues. From germline, CDR1 is MNHNY and CDR2 SVGAGI (reference sequence). The ends were cut back, 4 bases at V and 7 bases at J, with 11 bases in the middle.

The chain recombines TRBV16 with TRBJ2-7, with D tentatively TRBD1 or TRBD2 (5 bases each). V was trimmed by 3 bases and J by 2 bases, leaving 14 bases between them. Germline loops: CDR1 KGHSY, CDR2 FQNENV. The CDR3 sequence is 15 residues long. CDR3 residues: CASSQRGSGAYEQYF. The CDR3 nucleotides are TGTGCCAGCAGCCAGAGGGGAAGCGGAGCCTACGAGCAGTACTTC.

Comments on this clone: This may arise from a read error, as a much more abundant clone is one base away. The CDR3 DNA is TGTGCCAGCAGGACAGGGGAGATTGAAAAACTGTTTTTT. Protein sequence: CASRTGEIEKLFF. The chain carries TRBV27 and TRBJ1-4; TRBD1 agrees at 8 bases. Per germline, CDR1 MNHEY and CDR2 SMNVEV (reference sequence). Trimming cost V 6 bases and J 7 bases; bases outside gene matches: 4. The CDR3 sequence is 13 residues long.

The rearrangement joins TRBV27 to TRBJ2-5, with 7 bases fitting TRBD1. This CDR3 contains 15 residues. CDR1 MNHEY and CDR2 SMNVEV come from the germline V gene (reference sequence). J was trimmed by 0 bases and V by 8 bases; bases with no gene match: 9. The CDR3, as DNA: TGTGCCAGCCGACCCCTCACAGGGGACCAAGAGACCCAGTACTTC. It codes for CASRPLTGDQETQYF.

The chain links TRBV6-5 to TRBJ2-7, with 10 bases lining up with TRBD2. There are 15 residues in the CDR3. After removal of 0 bases from V and 1 base from J, the junction contained 0 bases not matched to a gene. The germline CDR1 and CDR2 sequences are MNHEY and SVGAGI. CDR3 coding DNA: TGTGCCAGCAGTTACTCGACTAGCGGGTCCTACGAGCAGTACTTC. Translating it yields CASSYSTSGSYEQYF.

The chain uses TRBV9 and TRBJ1-1; D is perhaps TRBD1 (5 bases). Germline values: CDR1 SGDLS, CDR2 YYNGEE. The V and J ends lost 4 bases and 3 bases respectively, with 16 bases between them. CDR3 size: 15 residues. The CDR3 sequence is CASSPINRYYTEAFF. CDR3 sequence (DNA): TGTGCCAGCAGCCCAATTAACAGGTACTACACTGAAGCTTTCTTT.